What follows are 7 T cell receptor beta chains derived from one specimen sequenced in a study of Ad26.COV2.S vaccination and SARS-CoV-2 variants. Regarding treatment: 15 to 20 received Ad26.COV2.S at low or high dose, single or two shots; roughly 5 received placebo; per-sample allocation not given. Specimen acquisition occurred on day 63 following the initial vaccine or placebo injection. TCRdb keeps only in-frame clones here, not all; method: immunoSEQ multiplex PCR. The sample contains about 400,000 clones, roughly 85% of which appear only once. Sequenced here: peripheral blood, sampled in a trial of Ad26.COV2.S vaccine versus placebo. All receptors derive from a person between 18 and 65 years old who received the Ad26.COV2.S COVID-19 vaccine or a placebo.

The CDR3 coding sequence is TGTGCCAGCAGTGAGGTAGGGGGCGCGGATGGCTACACCTTC. Its translation: CASSEVGGADGYTF. The V and J genes are TRBV25-1 and TRBJ1-2; 7 nucleotides align to TRBD1. Per germline, CDR1 MGHDK and CDR2 SYGVNS. V dropped 3 bases and J dropped 6; count of bases not matched to a gene: 7. This CDR3 contains 14 residues.

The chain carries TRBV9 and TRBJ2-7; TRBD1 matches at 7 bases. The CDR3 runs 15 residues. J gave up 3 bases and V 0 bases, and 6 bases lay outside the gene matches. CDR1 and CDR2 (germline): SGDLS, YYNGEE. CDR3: CASSVGDGTDYEQYF. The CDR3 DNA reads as TGTGCCAGCAGCGTAGGGGATGGGACAGACTACGAGCAGTACTTC.

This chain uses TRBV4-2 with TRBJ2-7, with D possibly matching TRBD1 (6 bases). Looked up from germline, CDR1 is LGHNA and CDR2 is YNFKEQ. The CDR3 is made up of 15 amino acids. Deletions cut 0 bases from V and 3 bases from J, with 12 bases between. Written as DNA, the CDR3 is TGTGCCAGCAGCCAAGACCGGACAGCTAACTACGAGCAGTACTTC. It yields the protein CASSQDRTANYEQYF.

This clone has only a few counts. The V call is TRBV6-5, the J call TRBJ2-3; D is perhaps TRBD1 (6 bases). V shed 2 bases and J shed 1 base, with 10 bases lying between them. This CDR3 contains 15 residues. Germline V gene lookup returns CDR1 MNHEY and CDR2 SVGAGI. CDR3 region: CASSYVGARTDTQYF. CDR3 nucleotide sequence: TGTGCCAGCAGTTACGTGGGGGCCCGCACAGATACGCAGTATTTT.

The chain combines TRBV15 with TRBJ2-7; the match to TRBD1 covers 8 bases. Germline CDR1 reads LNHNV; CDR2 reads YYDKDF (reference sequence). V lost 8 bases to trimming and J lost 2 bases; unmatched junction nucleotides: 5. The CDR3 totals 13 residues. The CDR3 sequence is CATGTGRTYEQYF. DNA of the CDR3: TGTGCCACCGGGACAGGCCGAACCTACGAGCAGTACTTC. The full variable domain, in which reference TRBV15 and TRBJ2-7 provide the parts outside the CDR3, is DAMVIQNPRYQVTQFGKPVTLSCSQTLNHNVMYWYQQKSSQAPKLLFHYYDKDFNNEADTPDNFQSRRPNTSFCFLDIRSPGLGDTAMYLCATGTGRTYEQYFGPGTRLTVT.

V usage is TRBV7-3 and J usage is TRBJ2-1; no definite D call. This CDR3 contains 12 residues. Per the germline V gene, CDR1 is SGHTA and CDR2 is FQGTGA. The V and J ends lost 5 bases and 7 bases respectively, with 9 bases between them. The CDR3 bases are TGTGCCAGCAGCCTACAGACGAATGAGCAGTTCTTC. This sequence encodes CASSLQTNEQFF.

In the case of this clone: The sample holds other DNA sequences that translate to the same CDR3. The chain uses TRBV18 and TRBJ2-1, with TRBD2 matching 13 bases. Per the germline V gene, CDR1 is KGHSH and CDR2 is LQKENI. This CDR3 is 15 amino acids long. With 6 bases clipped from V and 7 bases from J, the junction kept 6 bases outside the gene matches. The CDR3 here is CASSPTSGGRNEQFF. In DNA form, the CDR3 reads TGTGCCAGCTCGCCGACTAGCGGGGGGCGGAATGAGCAGTTCTTC. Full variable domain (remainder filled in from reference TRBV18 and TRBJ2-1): NAGVMQNPRHLVRRRGQEARLRCSPMKGHSHVYWYRQLPEEGLKFMVYLQKENIIDESGMPKERFSAEFPKEGPSILRIQQVVRGDSAAYFCASSPTSGGRNEQFFGPGTRLTVL.